This TCR beta chain was observed in a study of regulatory T cells in long-lasting Graves disease. This clonotype appeared many times. The sample's time point: newly diagnosed GD, antithyroid drugs for less than 3 months. From RNA extracted from PBMCs, the TCR library was made. This CDR3 contains 15 residues. Germline loops: CDR1 MDHEN, CDR2 SYDVKM. V was pared by 8 bases and J by 1 base, with 18 bases between. TCR beta libraries were built with iRepertoire HTBI primers and Arm-PCR of CDR3 regions. MiXCR, applied by TCRdb to the multiplex PCR reads, yields one record per CDR3 protein. The repertoire holds around 420,000 distinct CDR3 sequences, with about 15% as singletons. The data were also submitted as part of a second study, on T cells in Graves' hyperthyroidism and ophthalmopathy. That publication notes: With the HTBI primer set, the TCR CDR3 went through a first round of RT-PCR.

The specimen was peripheral blood mononuclear cells (PBMCs), collected at new diagnosis, from a patient treated with antithyroid drugs. This clonotype was obtained from a woman aged 40 to 49 with Graves disease. This rearrangement joins TRBV28 to TRBJ2-7; no definite D call. CDR3 nucleotides: TGTGCCAGCCCCCCCCCAGGCAGCCGATCCTACGAGCAGTACTTC. This encodes CASPPPGSRSYEQYF.